The subject of this entry is one T cell receptor beta chain. The antigen is undetermined. Clones were read by immunoSEQ multiplex PCR, and TCRdb kept only the in-frame ones, dropping some. Seen here are 50,000 to 65,000 clones, more than 85% observed once, and the top ten hold approximately 6.8%. The germline gives CDR1 MDHEN, CDR2 SYDVKM. The ends lost 7 bases at V and 9 bases at J; junction bases unmatched: 11. The CDR3 is 14 amino acids. This sample is part of a study of cytomegalovirus exposure and HLA in healthy donors. General study points: Most TCR sequences were seen very rarely across donors, but some public TCRs occurred in many.

Input material: PBMCs. The TCR originated in a woman between 18 and 29 years old in good health and CMV-seropositive. The chain is built from TRBV28 and TRBJ2-1; 8 positions match TRBD2. The CDR3 region is CASTGTSPLIEQFF. As DNA, the CDR3 is TGTGCCAGCACCGGGACTAGTCCCCTAATTGAGCAGTTCTTC.